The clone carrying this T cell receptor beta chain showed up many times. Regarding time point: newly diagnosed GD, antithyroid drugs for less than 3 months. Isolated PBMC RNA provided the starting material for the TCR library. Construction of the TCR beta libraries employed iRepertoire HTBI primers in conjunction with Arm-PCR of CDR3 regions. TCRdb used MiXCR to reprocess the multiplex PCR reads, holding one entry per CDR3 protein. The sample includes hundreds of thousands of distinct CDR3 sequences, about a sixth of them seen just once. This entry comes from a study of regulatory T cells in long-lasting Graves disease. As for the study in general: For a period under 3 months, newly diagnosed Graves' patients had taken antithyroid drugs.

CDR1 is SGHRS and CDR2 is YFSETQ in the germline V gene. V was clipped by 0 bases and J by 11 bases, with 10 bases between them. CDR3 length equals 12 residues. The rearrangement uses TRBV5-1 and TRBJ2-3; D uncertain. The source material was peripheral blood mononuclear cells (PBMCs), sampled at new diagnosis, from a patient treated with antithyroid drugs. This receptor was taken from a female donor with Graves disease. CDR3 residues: CASSLENRQQYF. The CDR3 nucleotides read TGCGCCAGCAGCTTGGAGAACAGACAGCAGTATTTT.